The 4 T cell receptor beta chains presented below share a single source sample, sequenced in a study of cytomegalovirus exposure and HLA in healthy donors. The PCR employed 60 Vbeta primers together with 13 Jbeta primers. TCRdb keeps only in-frame clones here, not all; method: immunoSEQ multiplex PCR. The repertoire holds about 160,000 clones, with roughly 80% as singletons. Material: PBMCs. The origin of the receptors is a human donor in good health.

The chain carries TRBV21-1 and TRBJ1-1. TRBV21-1 is a pseudogene. This CDR3 region has 14 residues. CDR3 loop: CASSKGRSATEAFF. As DNA, the CDR3 is TGTGCCAGCAGCAAAGGAAGATCCGCGACTGAAGCTTTCTTT.

Only one count was recorded for this clone. The V call is TRBV6-5, the J call TRBJ2-3; D not resolved. Trimming removed 6 bases from V and 6 bases from J, with 16 bases in between. Per the germline V gene, CDR1 is MNHEY and CDR2 is SVGAGI. The CDR3 length is 14 residues. The CDR3 reads CASRRQTLSDTQYF. CDR3 bases: TGTGCCAGCAGACGTCAGACACTCTCGGATACGCAGTATTTT.

J is TRBJ1-6 and V is TRBV15; 10 nucleotides align to TRBD1. CDR3 length: 18 amino acids. Trimming cost V 4 bases and J 1 base; bases outside gene matches: 7. CDR1 is LNHNV and CDR2 is YYDKDF in the germline V gene (reference sequence). CDR3 region: CATSIPGQGFSYNSPLHF. The CDR3 coding sequence is TGTGCCACCAGCATACCGGGACAGGGGTTTTCCTATAATTCACCCCTCCACTTT.

In its sample, this clone was seen a few times. The chain is built from TRBV9 and TRBJ1-4, with 8 bases that match TRBD1. Germline loops: CDR1 SGDLS, CDR2 YYNGEE. Trimming cost V 4 bases and J 4 bases; bases outside gene matches: 3. This CDR3 is 14 amino acids long. The CDR3 DNA is TGTGCCAGCAGCCCGGGGACAGGTAATGAAAAACTGTTTTTT. Amino acids: CASSPGTGNEKLFF.